This T cell receptor beta chain came from a study of blood T cell repertoires in COVID-19. The method was immunoSEQ multiplex PCR; TCRdb's version includes in-frame clones alone and lacks a portion of them. The sample holds about 380,000 clones, 75% to 90% seen once. The germline gives CDR1 SGHRS, CDR2 YFSETQ. CDR3 length: 17 residues. V shed 6 bases and J 0 bases; nucleotides not matched to a gene: 6. Sequencing was done on a sample of peripheral blood. The TCR originated in a woman in her late teens or twenties with acute or convalescent COVID-19. The chain carries TRBV5-1 and TRBJ2-6, with 10 bases identical to TRBD1. DNA for the CDR3: TGCGCCAGCACCTGGCGGACAGGGGGCTCTGGGGCCAACGTCCTGACTTTC. It translates to CASTWRTGGSGANVLTF.